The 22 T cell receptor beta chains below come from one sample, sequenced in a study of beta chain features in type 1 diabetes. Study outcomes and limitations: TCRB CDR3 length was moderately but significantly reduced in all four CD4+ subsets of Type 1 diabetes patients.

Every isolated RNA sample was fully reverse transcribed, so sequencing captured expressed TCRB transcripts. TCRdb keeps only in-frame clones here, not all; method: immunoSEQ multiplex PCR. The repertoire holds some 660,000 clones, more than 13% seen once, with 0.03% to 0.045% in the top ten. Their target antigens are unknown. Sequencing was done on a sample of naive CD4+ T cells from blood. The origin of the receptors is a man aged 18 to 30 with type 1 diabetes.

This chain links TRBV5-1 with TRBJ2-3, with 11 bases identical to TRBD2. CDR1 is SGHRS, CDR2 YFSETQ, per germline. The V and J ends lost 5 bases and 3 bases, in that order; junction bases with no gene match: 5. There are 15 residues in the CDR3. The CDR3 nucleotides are TGCGCCAGCAGAAGACTAGCGGGAATTACAGATACGCAGTATTTT. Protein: CASRRLAGITDTQYF.

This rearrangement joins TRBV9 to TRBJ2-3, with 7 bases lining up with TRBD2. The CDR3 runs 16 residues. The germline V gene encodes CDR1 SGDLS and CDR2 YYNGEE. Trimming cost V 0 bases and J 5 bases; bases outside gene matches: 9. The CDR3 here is CASSVDGSGSEDTQYF. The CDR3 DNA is TGTGCCAGCAGCGTAGATGGTAGCGGGTCGGAAGATACGCAGTATTTT.

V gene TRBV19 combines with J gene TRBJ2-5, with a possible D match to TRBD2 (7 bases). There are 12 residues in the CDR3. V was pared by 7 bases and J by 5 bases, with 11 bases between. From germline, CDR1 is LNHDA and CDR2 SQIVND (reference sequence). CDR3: CASKGGQETQYF. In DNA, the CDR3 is TGTGCCAGTAAGGGGGGGCAGGAGACCCAGTACTTC.

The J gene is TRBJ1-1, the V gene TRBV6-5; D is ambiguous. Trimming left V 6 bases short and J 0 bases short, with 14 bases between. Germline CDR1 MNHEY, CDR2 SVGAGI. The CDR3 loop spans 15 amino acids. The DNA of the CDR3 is TGTGCCAGCAGAAGGGAGGGCTACCTGAACACTGAAGCTTTCTTT. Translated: CASRREGYLNTEAFF.

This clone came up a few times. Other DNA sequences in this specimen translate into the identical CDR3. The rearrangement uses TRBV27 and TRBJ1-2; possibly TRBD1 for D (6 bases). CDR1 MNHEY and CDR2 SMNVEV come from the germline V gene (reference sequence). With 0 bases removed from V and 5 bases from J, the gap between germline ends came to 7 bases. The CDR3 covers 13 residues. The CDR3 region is CASSLSRGYGYTF. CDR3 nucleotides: TGTGCCAGCAGTTTATCCAGGGGATATGGCTACACCTTC.

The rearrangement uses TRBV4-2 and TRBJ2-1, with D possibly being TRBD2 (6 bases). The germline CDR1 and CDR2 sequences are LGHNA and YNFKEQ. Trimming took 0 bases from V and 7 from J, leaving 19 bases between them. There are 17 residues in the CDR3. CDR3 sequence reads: CASSQDGGAGSENEQFF. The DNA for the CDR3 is TGTGCCAGCAGCCAAGATGGCGGGGCGGGATCCGAGAATGAGCAGTTCTTC.

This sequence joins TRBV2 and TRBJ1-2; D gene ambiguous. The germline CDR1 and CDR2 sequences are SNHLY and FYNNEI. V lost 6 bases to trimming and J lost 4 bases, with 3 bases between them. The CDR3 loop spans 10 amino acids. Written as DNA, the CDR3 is TGTGCCAGCAGGATCTATGGCTACACCTTC. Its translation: CASRIYGYTF.

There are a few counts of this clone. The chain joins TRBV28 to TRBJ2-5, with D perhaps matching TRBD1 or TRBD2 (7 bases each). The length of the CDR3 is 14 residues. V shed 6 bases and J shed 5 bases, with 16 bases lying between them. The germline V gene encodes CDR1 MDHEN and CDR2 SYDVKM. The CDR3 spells CASRPTGEGETQYF. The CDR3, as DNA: TGTGCCAGCAGGCCTACAGGGGAGGGGGAGACCCAGTACTTC.

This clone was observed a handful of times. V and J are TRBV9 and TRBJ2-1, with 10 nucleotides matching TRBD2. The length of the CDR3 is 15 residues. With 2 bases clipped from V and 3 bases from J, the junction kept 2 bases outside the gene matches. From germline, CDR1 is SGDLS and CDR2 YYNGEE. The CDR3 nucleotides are TGTGCCAGCAGCGTCACTAGCGGGAACTACAATGAGCAGTTCTTC. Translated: CASSVTSGNYNEQFF.

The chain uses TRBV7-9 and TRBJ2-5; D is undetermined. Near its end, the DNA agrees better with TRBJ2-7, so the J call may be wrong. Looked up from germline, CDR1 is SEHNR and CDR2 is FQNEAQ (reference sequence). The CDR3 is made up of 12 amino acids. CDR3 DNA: TGTGCCAGCAGCTTAGCTTCGACCGAGCAGTACTTC. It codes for CASSLASTEQYF.

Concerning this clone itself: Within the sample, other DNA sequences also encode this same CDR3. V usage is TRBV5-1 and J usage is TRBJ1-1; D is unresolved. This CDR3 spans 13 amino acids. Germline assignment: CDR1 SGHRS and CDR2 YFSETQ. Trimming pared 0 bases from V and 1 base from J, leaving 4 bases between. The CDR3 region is CASSLERNTEAFF. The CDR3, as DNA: TGCGCCAGCAGCTTGGAACGGAACACTGAAGCTTTCTTT.

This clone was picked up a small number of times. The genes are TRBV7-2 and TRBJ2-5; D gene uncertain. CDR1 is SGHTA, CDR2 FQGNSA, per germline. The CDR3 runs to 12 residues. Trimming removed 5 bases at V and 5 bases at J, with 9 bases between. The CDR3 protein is CASSPGAETQYF. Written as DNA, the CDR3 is TGTGCCAGCAGCCCAGGAGCGGAGACCCAGTACTTC.

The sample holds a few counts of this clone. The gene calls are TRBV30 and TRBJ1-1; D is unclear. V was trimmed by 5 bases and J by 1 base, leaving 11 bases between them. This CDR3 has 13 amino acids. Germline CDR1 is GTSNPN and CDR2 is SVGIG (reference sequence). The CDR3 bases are TGTGCCTGGGAAAGATACAGGAACACTGAAGCTTTCTTT. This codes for CAWERYRNTEAFF.

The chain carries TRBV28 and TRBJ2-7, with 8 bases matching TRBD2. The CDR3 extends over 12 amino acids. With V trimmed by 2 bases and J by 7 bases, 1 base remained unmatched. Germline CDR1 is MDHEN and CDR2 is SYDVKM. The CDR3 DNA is TGTGCCAGCAGTTTACTAGCGGGTGAGCAGTACTTC. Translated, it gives CASSLLAGEQYF.

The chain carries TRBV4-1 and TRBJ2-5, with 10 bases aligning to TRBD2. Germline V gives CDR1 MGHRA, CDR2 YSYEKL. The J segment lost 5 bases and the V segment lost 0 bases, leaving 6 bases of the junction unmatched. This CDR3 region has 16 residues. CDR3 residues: CASSQDWTAGGETQYF. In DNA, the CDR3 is TGCGCCAGCAGCCAAGATTGGACAGCGGGGGGGGAGACCCAGTACTTC.

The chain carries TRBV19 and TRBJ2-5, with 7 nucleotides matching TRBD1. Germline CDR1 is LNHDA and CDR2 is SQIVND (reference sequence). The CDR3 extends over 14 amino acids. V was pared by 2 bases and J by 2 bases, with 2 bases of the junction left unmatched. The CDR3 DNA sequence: TGTGCCAGTAGTATATCGGACAGGCAAGAGACCCAGTACTTC. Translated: CASSISDRQETQYF.

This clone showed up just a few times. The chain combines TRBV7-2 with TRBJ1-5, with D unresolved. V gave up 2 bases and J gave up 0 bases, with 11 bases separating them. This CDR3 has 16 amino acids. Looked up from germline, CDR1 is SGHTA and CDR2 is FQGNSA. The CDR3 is CASSLRKGHSNQPQHF. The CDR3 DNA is TGTGCCAGCAGCTTACGGAAGGGCCATAGCAATCAGCCCCAGCATTTT.

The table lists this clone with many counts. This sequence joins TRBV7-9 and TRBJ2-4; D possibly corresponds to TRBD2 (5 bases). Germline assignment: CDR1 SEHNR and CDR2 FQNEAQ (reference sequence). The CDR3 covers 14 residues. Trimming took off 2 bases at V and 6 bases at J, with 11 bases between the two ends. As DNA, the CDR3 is TGTGCCAGCAGCTTACGAGGGATGGGAAACATTCAGTACTTC. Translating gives CASSLRGMGNIQYF. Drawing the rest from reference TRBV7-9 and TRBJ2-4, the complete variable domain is DTGVSQNPRHKITKRGQNVTFRCDPISEHNRLYWYRQTLGQGPEFLTYFQNEAQLEKSRLLSDRFSAERPKGSFSTLEIQRTEQGDSAMYLCASSLRGMGNIQYFGAGTRLSVL.

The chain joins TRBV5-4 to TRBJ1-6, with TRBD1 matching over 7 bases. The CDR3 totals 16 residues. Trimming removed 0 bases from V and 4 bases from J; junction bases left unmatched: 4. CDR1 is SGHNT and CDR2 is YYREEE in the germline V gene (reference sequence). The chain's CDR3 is CASSLGSGQYNSPLHF. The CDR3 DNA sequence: TGTGCCAGCAGCTTGGGCTCGGGACAGTATAATTCACCCCTCCACTTT.

The CDR3 is CASSNRRAGGPEDTQYF. CDR3 in DNA: TGTGCCAGCAGCAACCGAAGAGCGGGGGGGCCGGAGGATACGCAGTATTTT. The rearrangement joins TRBV7-2 to TRBJ2-3, with TRBD2 matching over 10 bases. Germline CDR1 is SGHTA and CDR2 is FQGNSA. The CDR3 runs 17 residues. The V and J ends lost 5 bases and 6 bases, in that order; junction bases with no gene match: 14.

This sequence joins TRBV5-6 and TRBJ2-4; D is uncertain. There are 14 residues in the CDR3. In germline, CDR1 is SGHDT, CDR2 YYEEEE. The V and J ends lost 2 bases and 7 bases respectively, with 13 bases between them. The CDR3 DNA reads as TGTGCCAGCAGCTTCCCGGGCCAAGGGAACATTCAGTACTTC. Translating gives CASSFPGQGNIQYF.

CDR3 residues: CSADGSTDTQYF. CDR3 nucleotides: TGCAGCGCCGACGGATCCACAGATACGCAGTATTTT. This rearrangement joins TRBV29-1 to TRBJ2-3; no definite D call. This CDR3 contains 12 residues. Trimming stripped 7 bases from V and 2 bases from J, with 10 bases between. Per germline, CDR1 SQVTM and CDR2 ANQGSEA.